This is a list of T cell receptor beta chains from one sample in a study of blood T cell repertoires in COVID-19. Measured with immunoSEQ multiplex PCR; TCRdb has only the in-frame clones, and not every one. The data hold 200,000 to 250,000 clones, with almost 90% observed a single time. Specimen: peripheral blood. The origin of the receptors is a woman in her sixties with acute or convalescent COVID-19. CDR3s include the opening cysteine and the closing phenylalanine or tryptophan. A D gene is named only where the DNA matches it firmly.

V: TRBV18; D: TRBD1; J: TRBJ1-5; DNA: TGTGCCAGCTCACGATTACCGGGACAGGGATATGGGGGCAATCAGCCCCAGCATTTT; CDR3: CASSRLPGQGYGGNQPQHF
V: TRBV7-6; D: .; J: TRBJ2-7; DNA: TGTGCCAGCAGCTTCCTGGACATCACCTACGAGCAGTACTTC; CDR3: CASSFLDITYEQYF
V: TRBV4-2; D: .; J: TRBJ2-2; DNA: TGTGCCAGCAGCCAAGCCCCCGGGGGGCTAGCGAACACCGGGGAGCTGTTTTTT; CDR3: CASSQAPGGLANTGELFF
V: TRBV19; D: .; J: TRBJ1-5; DNA: TGTGCCAGTAGTATAGTAGAGTACAATCAGCCCCAGCATTTT; CDR3: CASSIVEYNQPQHF
V: TRBV4-1; D: .; J: TRBJ2-1; DNA: TGCGCCAGCAGCCAAGATCTGGGAGGGGGGGGAATTGAGCAGTTCTTC; CDR3: CASSQDLGGGGIEQFF
V: TRBV7-9; D: TRBD1; J: TRBJ1-1; DNA: TGTGCCAGCAGCTGGACAGGGGGCACTGAAGCTTTCTTT; CDR3: CASSWTGGTEAFF
V: TRBV7-9; D: TRBD1; J: TRBJ2-6; DNA: TGTGCCAGCAGCCCCTGGACAGGGCCTACCACCTCTGGGGCCAACGTCCTGACTTTC; CDR3: CASSPWTGPTTSGANVLTF
V: TRBV28; D: .; J: TRBJ2-7; DNA: TGTGCCAGCAGTTTAACAGGCTCCTACGAGCAGTACTTC; CDR3: CASSLTGSYEQYF
V: TRBV5-1; D: TRBD2; J: TRBJ2-2; DNA: TGCGCCAGCAGTTTGGCACTAGCGGCGAACACCGGGGAGCTGTTTTTT; CDR3: CASSLALAANTGELFF
V: TRBV5-6; D: .; J: TRBJ1-4; DNA: TGTGCCATCTCTCAGGGAGGCCGTAATGAAAAACTGTTTTTT; CDR3: CAISQGGRNEKLFF
V: TRBV28; D: TRBD2; J: TRBJ2-7; DNA: TGTGCCAGCAGTTTTGCTGCGGGACTAGCATCCGAGCAGTACTTC; CDR3: CASSFAAGLASEQYF
V: TRBV6-1; D: .; J: TRBJ2-7; DNA: TGTGCCAGCAGTGAAGGTGACAGAGCCTACGAGCAGTACTTC; CDR3: CASSEGDRAYEQYF
V: TRBV6-5; D: .; J: TRBJ1-6; DNA: TGTGCCAGCAGTTACTCTGGGGGGGTTAATTCACCCCTCCACTTT; CDR3: CASSYSGGVNSPLHF
V: TRBV3-1/TRBV3-2; D: .; J: TRBJ2-4; DNA: TGTGCCAGCAGCCCGGGACTGGTAGCCAAAAACATTCAGTACTTC; CDR3: CASSPGLVAKNIQYF
V: TRBV5-1; D: .; J: TRBJ1-4; DNA: TGCGCCAGCAGCTTGGATTCACGACAGTTTAATGAAAAACTGTTTTTT; CDR3: CASSLDSRQFNEKLFF
V: TRBV5-8; D: .; J: TRBJ1-1; DNA: TGTGCCAGCAGCTTCTCTAGGCACACTGAAGCTTTCTTT; CDR3: CASSFSRHTEAFF
V: TRBV5-1; D: .; J: TRBJ1-1; DNA: TGCGCCAGCAGCTCCGGACAGCCGAACACTGAAGCTTTCTTT; CDR3: CASSSGQPNTEAFF
V: TRBV5-6; D: TRBD2; J: TRBJ2-1; DNA: TGTGCCAGCAGCCTAGCGGGGGGGCCGACCGGCGAGCAGTTCTTC; CDR3: CASSLAGGPTGEQFF
V: TRBV7-9; D: .; J: TRBJ1-1; DNA: TGTGCCAGCAGCTCGACACAACTGAACACTGAAGCTTTCTTT; CDR3: CASSSTQLNTEAFF
V: TRBV19; D: .; J: TRBJ1-2; DNA: TGTGCCAGTAGCGCCCAGGGGACAACTACTAACTATGGCTACACCTTC; CDR3: CASSAQGTTTNYGYTF
V: TRBV28; D: .; J: TRBJ2-1; DNA: TGTGCCAGCAGTTTAGAAGCCTCCCATGAGCAGTTCTTC; CDR3: CASSLEASHEQFF
V: TRBV9; D: .; J: TRBJ2-3; DNA: TGTGCCAGCAGCCTCACAAACACAGATACGCAGTATTTT; CDR3: CASSLTNTDTQYF
V: TRBV6-5; D: .; J: TRBJ2-3; DNA: TGTGCCAGCAGTTACCGGAGCACAGATACGCAGTATTTT; CDR3: CASSYRSTDTQYF